This T cell receptor (beta chain) appears in the sequencing data of a study of response to subunit inactivated influenza vaccine. After removal of 7 bases from V and 0 bases from J, the junction contained 4 bases not matched to a gene. The CDR3 is made up of 13 amino acids. From germline, CDR1 is SGHRS and CDR2 YFSETQ. MiXCR, applied by TCRdb to the RT-PCR reads, yields one record per CDR3 protein. Among 600,000 to 850,000 distinct CDR3 sequences listed, 14% were seen once. A few counts support this clonotype. This TCR was recovered from a man aged 45-65 years who received an inactivated influenza vaccine. This rearrangement joins TRBV5-1 to TRBJ2-7; 7 nucleotides match TRBD2. The specimen comprised PBMCs from blood, sampled 14 days before vaccination. This chain's CDR3 is CASALADSYEQYF. In DNA, the CDR3 is TGCGCCAGCGCGCTAGCGGACTCCTACGAGCAGTACTTC.